This passage covers 24 T cell receptor beta chains from one sample sequenced in a study of blood T cell repertoires in COVID-19 (dated by TCRdb to the early 2020s). Libraries came from the immunoSEQ multiplex PCR assay. The clones in this table, taken by TCRdb from immuneACCESS, are in-frame only. Not every clone is retained; where verified, under half of the shortfall comes from an unresolved V gene, and the cause of the rest is unknown. The sample includes about 98,000 clones, with more than 75% observed a single time. The ten largest clonotypes hold around 2.9% of the sample. Sequencing was carried out using peripheral blood. These receptors all stem from a man aged 45 to 65 with active or convalescent COVID-19.

V gene TRBV3-1 (or the pseudogene TRBV3-2) combines with J gene TRBJ2-2; TRBD1 aligns across 8 bases. The CDR3 loop spans 17 amino acids. J gave up 1 base and V 0 bases, and 4 bases lay outside the gene matches. CDR1 LGHDT and CDR2 YNNKEL come from the germline V gene (reference sequence). The CDR3 sequence is CASSQDYGTGNTGELFF. The CDR3 nucleotides are TGTGCCAGCAGCCAAGATTACGGGACAGGGAACACCGGGGAGCTGTTTTTT.

This chain connects TRBV12-5 to TRBJ2-3; D gene ambiguous. V lost 2 bases to trimming and J lost 2 bases, with 8 bases between them. The CDR3 loop spans 14 amino acids. CDR1 and CDR2 from the germline V gene are LGHNT and FRNRAP. CDR3 residues: CASGLSSITDTQYF. As DNA, the CDR3 is TGTGCTAGTGGTTTGAGTAGCATCACAGATACGCAGTATTTT.

This sequence joins TRBV28 and TRBJ2-3, with D possibly matching TRBD1 (5 bases). The germline V gene has CDR1 MDHEN and CDR2 SYDVKM. This CDR3 region has 17 residues. The V and J ends lost 3 bases and 0 bases respectively, with 16 bases between them. The CDR3, as DNA: TGTGCCAGCAGTTTCCCCTTGCAGGGTGCTAGCACAGATACGCAGTATTTT. Translated, it gives CASSFPLQGASTDTQYF. The full variable domain, in which reference TRBV28 and TRBJ2-3 provide the parts outside the CDR3, is DVKVTQSSRYLVKRTGEKVFLECVQDMDHENMFWYRQDPGLGLRLIYFSYDVKMKEKGDIPEGYSVSREKKERFSLILESASTNQTSMYLCASSFPLQGASTDTQYFGPGTRLTVL.

This clone was seen once. The chain couples TRBV7-9 to TRBJ1-1; D may be TRBD1 (5 bases). The CDR3 runs to 13 residues. Germline values: CDR1 SEHNR, CDR2 FQNEAQ (reference sequence). V was trimmed by 5 bases and J by 2 bases, leaving 9 bases between them. The CDR3 here is CASSPQVNTEAFF. CDR3 sequence (DNA): TGTGCCAGCAGCCCACAGGTTAACACTGAAGCTTTCTTT.

The CDR3 region is CASRPTQGPPDNEQFF. The CDR3 DNA reads as TGTGCAAGTCGCCCGACACAGGGGCCGCCGGACAATGAGCAGTTCTTC. V usage is TRBV12-2 and J usage is TRBJ2-1; the table's D gene call, TRBD1, was not cross checked with the DNA. TRBV12-2 is designated a pseudogene. The CDR3 totals 16 residues.

The J gene is TRBJ2-5, the V gene TRBV14, with D perhaps matching TRBD1 (5 bases). Germline V CDR1 and CDR2: SGHDN, FVKESK. The CDR3 covers 16 residues. Trimming left V 0 bases short and J 0 bases short, with 11 bases between. Here the CDR3 DNA reads TGTGCCAGCAGCCAAGATACCAGGGCCTACCAAGAGACCCAGTACTTC. It is translated as CASSQDTRAYQETQYF.

This chain links TRBV24-1 with TRBJ2-2, with D perhaps matching TRBD2 (7 bases). The germline V and J ends were trimmed by 3 bases and 3 bases, with 13 bases remaining between them. The CDR3 is made up of 16 amino acids. CDR1 and CDR2 from the germline V gene are KGHDR and SFDVKD. The CDR3 region has the DNA TGTGCCACCAGTGATGTCCGGGGGGCCTACACCGGGGAGCTGTTTTTT. This encodes CATSDVRGAYTGELFF.

V is TRBV2 and J is TRBJ1-1; the D is unclear. CDR1 is SNHLY and CDR2 is FYNNEI in the germline V gene. The CDR3 sequence is 13 residues long. Trimming left V 1 base short and J 6 bases short, with 9 bases between. DNA for the CDR3: TGTGCCAGCAGTGAAGAGGTGGGCGCTGAAGCTTTCTTT. Translating it yields CASSEEVGAEAFF.

This clone has only a few counts. The rearrangement uses TRBV5-1 and TRBJ2-1; tentatively, D is TRBD1 (5 bases). Germline V gene sequence: CDR1 SGHRS, CDR2 YFSETQ. V was cut by 6 bases and J by 4 bases, with 14 bases left in between. The CDR3 has 14 residues. Here the CDR3 DNA reads TGCGCCAGCAAGAACAGGACGATTTACAATGAGCAGTTCTTC. This encodes CASKNRTIYNEQFF.

The genes are TRBV7-2 and TRBJ1-2, with D tentatively TRBD1 (5 bases). CDR1 and CDR2 (germline): SGHTA, FQGNSA. CDR3 length equals 13 residues. V lost 5 bases to trimming and J lost 3 bases, with 10 bases between them. CDR3 DNA: TGTGCCAGCAGCCCATCACAGGACTATGGCTACACCTTC. Its protein product is CASSPSQDYGYTF.

V usage is TRBV10-2 and J usage is TRBJ2-5; perhaps TRBD1 as D (7 bases). The CDR3 runs 13 residues. V dropped 8 bases and J dropped 5 bases, with 15 bases sitting between them. Germline V gene sequence: CDR1 WSHSY, CDR2 SAAADI. Here the CDR3 DNA reads TGCGCCAGCTTCAGGGGGGCAACGGAGACCCAGTACTTC. It codes for CASFRGATETQYF.

In its sample, this clone was seen once. The chain combines TRBV28 with TRBJ1-2; 8 bases fit TRBD1. From germline, CDR1 is MDHEN and CDR2 SYDVKM. CDR3 size: 14 residues. J gave up 1 base and V 6 bases, and 4 bases lay outside the gene matches. CDR3 sequence (DNA): TGTGCCAGCAGGTACAGGGGGTATAACTATGGCTACACCTTC. It encodes CASRYRGYNYGYTF.

The V and J genes are TRBV7-2 and TRBJ2-7; 7 bases align to TRBD1. The length of the CDR3 is 14 residues. CDR1 and CDR2 from the germline V gene are SGHTA and FQGNSA. The ends lost 5 bases at V and 3 bases at J; junction bases unmatched: 7. Here the CDR3 reads CASSKWTGGYEQYF. CDR3 DNA: TGTGCCAGCAGCAAATGGACAGGAGGCTACGAGCAGTACTTC.

This clone was seen a handful of times. This chain connects TRBV4-3 to TRBJ1-5, with a weak D call TRBD1 (5 bases). This CDR3 is 16 amino acids long. V was pared by 0 bases and J by 9 bases, with 18 bases between. Germline V gene data show CDR1 as LGHNA and CDR2 as YSLEER. CDR3 bases: TGCGCCAGCAGCCAAGATCTAGGAACAGGCCCAGGGCCCCAGCATTTT. Translating gives CASSQDLGTGPGPQHF.

This CDR3 is CASSYSRGEKLFF. DNA of the CDR3: TGTGCCAGCAGTTACTCCCGGGGTGAAAAACTGTTTTTT. The chain couples TRBV6-5 to TRBJ1-4; D ambiguous. Trimming shortened V by 0 bases and J by 7 bases, and 6 bases separated the two germline ends. Germline values: CDR1 MNHEY, CDR2 SVGAGI. The CDR3 contains 13 residues.

The gene calls are TRBV29-1 and TRBJ1-5; 9 bases match TRBD1. Germline values: CDR1 SQVTM, CDR2 ANQGSEA. The CDR3 covers 15 residues. The V and J ends lost 6 bases and 5 bases, in that order; junction bases with no gene match: 11. CDR3 nucleotide sequence: TGCAGCGTAATTACTACAGGGGGCGAAGATCAGCCCCAGCATTTT. Residues: CSVITTGGEDQPQHF.

The chain couples TRBV7-2 to TRBJ2-1, with D uncertain. V lost 4 bases and J 0 bases, leaving 10 bases between the germline ends. The CDR3 consists of 15 residues. The germline CDR1 and CDR2 sequences are SGHTA and FQGNSA. The CDR3 DNA sequence: TGTGCCAGCAGCTCCCCCGTCCTCTCCTACAATGAGCAGTTCTTC. Protein product: CASSSPVLSYNEQFF.

CDR3 loop: CASSLIPWLGQGGTGELFF. The DNA for the CDR3 is TGTGCCAGCAGTCTAATCCCCTGGTTAGGACAGGGGGGTACCGGGGAGCTGTTTTTT. This chain uses TRBV28 with TRBJ2-2, with 10 nucleotides matching TRBD1. Germline V CDR1 and CDR2: MDHEN, SYDVKM. Unmatched junction bases numbered 17, after V lost 5 bases and J lost 5 bases. CDR3 length: 19 residues.

This chain joins TRBV5-1 and TRBJ1-5; 10 bases map to TRBD1. Losses at the gene ends were 3 bases for V and 5 bases for J; bases not matched to a gene: 2. The germline V gene has CDR1 SGHRS and CDR2 YFSETQ. This CDR3 has 14 residues. The CDR3 sequence: CASSWTGGDQPQHF. The CDR3 DNA sequence: TGCGCCAGCAGCTGGACAGGGGGGGATCAGCCCCAGCATTTT. Together with reference TRBV5-1 and TRBJ1-5, the CDR3 gives the full variable domain: KAGVTQTPRYLIKTRGQQVTLSCSPISGHRSVSWYQQTPGQGLQFLFEYFSETQRNKGNFPGRFSGRQFSNSRSEMNVSTLELGDSALYLCASSWTGGDQPQHFGDGTRLSIL.

The chain uses TRBV27 and TRBJ1-1; TRBD1 aligns across 7 bases. The CDR3 sequence is 14 residues long. In germline, CDR1 is MNHEY, CDR2 SMNVEV (reference sequence). With 5 bases clipped from V and 0 bases from J, the junction kept 3 bases outside the gene matches. As DNA, the CDR3 is TGTGCCAGCAGTATACAGGGGATGAACACTGAAGCTTTCTTT. This translates into CASSIQGMNTEAFF.

The chain couples TRBV3-1 (or the pseudogene TRBV3-2) to TRBJ2-5, with 8 bases fitting TRBD2. J was trimmed by 3 bases and V by 0 bases; bases with no gene match: 3. In germline, CDR1 is LGHDT, CDR2 YNNKEL (reference sequence). The CDR3 consists of 15 residues. The CDR3 sequence: CASSQETSVKETQYF. CDR3 sequence (DNA): TGTGCCAGCAGCCAAGAGACTAGCGTGAAAGAGACCCAGTACTTC.

The V call is TRBV6-5, the J call TRBJ1-1; a weak D match, TRBD1 (5 bases). The V and J ends lost 6 bases and 0 bases respectively, with 11 bases between them. CDR3 length: 14 residues. Germline assignment: CDR1 MNHEY and CDR2 SVGAGI. The CDR3 here is CASSDGGVNTEAFF. The CDR3, as DNA: TGTGCCAGCAGCGACGGGGGGGTGAACACTGAAGCTTTCTTT.

V gene TRBV5-1 combines with J gene TRBJ1-5; D is perhaps TRBD1 (6 bases). The length of the CDR3 is 15 residues. Germline values: CDR1 SGHRS, CDR2 YFSETQ. Trimming pared 1 base from V and 2 bases from J, leaving 10 bases between. The CDR3 loop reads CASSLTGMGNQPQHF. CDR3 DNA: TGCGCCAGCAGCTTGACAGGGATGGGCAATCAGCCCCAGCATTTT.

The genes are TRBV29-1 and TRBJ1-5; a weak D match, TRBD1 (6 bases). This CDR3 contains 13 residues. The V gene lost 6 bases and the J gene lost 6 bases, with 15 bases spanning the gap. Germline CDR1 SQVTM, CDR2 ANQGSEA. The CDR3 region has the DNA TGCAGCGTACAGGGAGGGGTTGGTCAGCCCCAGCATTTT. This sequence encodes CSVQGGVGQPQHF.